The 8 T cell receptor beta chains below all came from one sample that was sequenced in a study of blood T cells in healthy people across ages. The second PCR ran about 6 to 12 cycles with a sample-barcoded 5' primer and J-beta primers. TCRdb re-analysed the 5' RACE reads in MiXCR, keeping a single row per CDR3 protein. The table has about 580,000 distinct CDR3 sequences, less than 60% seen once. Material: blood. The receptors come from a man older than 75 in good health.

V is TRBV20-1 and J is TRBJ2-5; possibly TRBD2 for D (5 bases). The V end was cut by 0 bases, the J end by 11 bases, with 25 bases between. This CDR3 is 16 amino acids long. Germline V gene sequence: CDR1 DFQATT, CDR2 SNEGSKA (reference sequence). CDR3 protein: CSARDASGFSYNEQYF. As DNA, the CDR3 is TGCAGTGCTAGAGACGCCAGCGGCTTCTCCTACAATGAGCAGTACTTC.

V usage is TRBV6-5 and J usage is TRBJ2-1; 7 nucleotides agree with TRBD2. The CDR3 consists of 18 residues. J gave up 13 bases and V 0 bases, and 21 bases lay outside the gene matches. Germline-derived CDR1 and CDR2 are MNHEY and SVGAGI. The CDR3 coding sequence is TGTGCCAGCAGTTACTCACCGCAGTGGGGAGGGCCGGGAGAGACCCAGTTCTTC. It yields the protein CASSYSPQWGGPGETQFF.

This rearrangement joins TRBV20-1 to TRBJ2-1, with TRBD1 identical over 9 bases. Germline V gene lookup returns CDR1 DFQATT and CDR2 SNEGSKA (reference sequence). The V and J ends lost 5 bases and 5 bases, in that order; junction bases with no gene match: 7. The CDR3 loop spans 14 amino acids. The CDR3 spells CSAGGGTGNNEQFF. CDR3 DNA sequence: TGCAGTGCTGGAGGGGGGACAGGGAACAATGAGCAGTTCTTC.

The chain links TRBV24-1 to TRBJ2-3; weak D call: TRBD1 (6 bases). The CDR3 contains 17 residues. The germline gives CDR1 KGHDR, CDR2 SFDVKD. V was clipped by 3 bases and J by 2 bases, with 17 bases between them. The CDR3 nucleotides read TGTGCCACCAGTGATCCAGCCGGGACACCTTACACAGATACGCAGTATTTT. It codes for CATSDPAGTPYTDTQYF.

The chain joins TRBV28 to TRBJ1-1; possible D gene TRBD1, 6 bases. V was shortened by 6 bases and J by 1 base, with 15 bases between the two germline ends. The length of the CDR3 is 15 residues. Per the germline V gene, CDR1 is MDHEN and CDR2 is SYDVKM. CDR3 sequence (DNA): TGTGCCAGCAGCCCCCCGGGGGCCCGGAACACTGAAGCTTTCTTT. Protein product: CASSPPGARNTEAFF.

The rearrangement links TRBV7-9 to TRBJ2-3, with TRBD2 identical over 11 bases. The CDR3 covers 17 residues. V trimming: 0 bases; J trimming: 1 base; junction bases outside the gene matches: 3. Per the germline V gene, CDR1 is SEHNR and CDR2 is FQNEAQ (reference sequence). The DNA for the CDR3 is TGTGCCAGCAGCTTAGCGGGACTAGCGGTTGGCACAGATACGCAGTATTTT. It encodes CASSLAGLAVGTDTQYF.

This clonotype has only a few counts. The chain couples TRBV6-5 to TRBJ2-2, with a weak D call TRBD2 (6 bases). Trimming stripped 6 bases from V and 3 bases from J, with 17 bases between. Germline V CDR1 and CDR2: MNHEY, SVGAGI. The length of the CDR3 is 16 residues. The CDR3 DNA sequence: TGTGCCAGCAGATCGCCCGGGGGAGGAGACACCGGGGAGCTGTTTTTT. Translated, it gives CASRSPGGGDTGELFF.

The chain recombines TRBV2 with TRBJ1-5; D gene ambiguous. CDR3 length equals 13 residues. V lost 4 bases and J 4 bases, leaving 8 bases between the germline ends. CDR1 SNHLY and CDR2 FYNNEI come from the germline V gene. The CDR3 DNA reads TGTGCCAGCAGTGCGAGGGAAAATCAGCCCCAGCATTTT. Its translation: CASSARENQPQHF.